The 18 T cell receptor beta chains below come from one sample, sequenced in a study of T cells in Graves' hyperthyroidism and ophthalmopathy. TCR beta CDR3 regions were amplified from RNA transcripts. Using the HTBI primer set, a first-round RT-PCR was run on the TCR CDR3. In TCRdb, the multiplex PCR reads were re-called with MiXCR into one record per CDR3 protein. Here the sample spans approximately 400,000 distinct CDR3 sequences, around 20% being singletons. Sequenced sample: blood. These receptors originate from a man between 18 and 29 years old with Graves' ophthalmopathy.

This clonotype has ten or more counts. This CDR3 reads CASSPPTRSYGYTF. In DNA form, the CDR3 reads TGTGCCAGCTCACCACCGACCCGGTCCTATGGCTACACCTTC. This rearrangement joins TRBV18 to TRBJ1-2; D is undetermined. Germline assignment: CDR1 KGHSH and CDR2 LQKENI. V gave up 0 bases and J gave up 4 bases, with 9 bases separating them. The CDR3 has 14 amino acids.

In this sample, this clonotype turned up many times. This chain joins TRBV20-1 and TRBJ2-5; D may be TRBD1 (5 bases). Per the germline V gene, CDR1 is DFQATT and CDR2 is SNEGSKA (reference sequence). The V gene lost 8 bases and the J gene lost 1 base, with 11 bases spanning the gap. There are 12 residues in the CDR3. The CDR3 DNA is TGCAGTCAGAGTGGGGCCCAAGAGACCCAGTACTTC. Translation: CSQSGAQETQYF.

The chain recombines TRBV24-1 with TRBJ2-5; 12 bases are a match to TRBD1. The CDR3 length is 13 residues. From germline, CDR1 is KGHDR and CDR2 SFDVKD. V gave up 4 bases and J gave up 13 bases; unmatched junction bases: 6. This CDR3 reads CATSERDRGLRYF. The CDR3 DNA sequence: TGTGCCACCAGTGAACGGGACAGGGGGCTACGGTACTTC.

V and J are TRBV27 and TRBJ1-1; no firm D call. The CDR3 consists of 13 residues. Trimming left V 5 bases short and J 6 bases short, with 13 bases between. Germline CDR1 reads MNHEY; CDR2 reads SMNVEV (reference sequence). The CDR3 coding sequence is TGTGCCAGCAGTCTAGGAGCGTTCGCTGAAGCTTTCTTT. Its translation is CASSLGAFAEAFF.

The sample holds many counts of this clonotype. The V gene is TRBV20-1, the J gene TRBJ2-3, with D possibly matching TRBD1 (8 bases). Germline CDR1 DFQATT, CDR2 SNEGSKA (reference sequence). Trimming left V 0 bases short and J 0 bases short, with 16 bases between. The CDR3 is 17 residues long. In DNA form, the CDR3 reads TGCAGTGCTAGAGACAGCGGGGACAGGAGGAGCACAGATACGCAGTATTTT. Protein: CSARDSGDRRSTDTQYF.

The table lists this clonotype with many counts. The V and J genes are TRBV5-5 and TRBJ2-5, with D tentatively TRBD1 or TRBD2 (5 bases each). With 6 bases removed from V and 5 bases from J, the gap between germline ends came to 23 bases. This CDR3 has 16 amino acids. Germline loops: CDR1 SGHKS, CDR2 YYEKEE (reference sequence). The CDR3 reads CASNLRGAERWETQYF. For the CDR3, the DNA is TGTGCCAGCAATCTGAGGGGAGCGGAACGTTGGGAGACCCAGTACTTC.

This clonotype has a count of ten or more. This sequence joins TRBV27 and TRBJ2-5; D may be TRBD1 or TRBD2 (5 bases each). From germline, CDR1 is MNHEY and CDR2 SMNVEV (reference sequence). V shed 5 bases and J shed 3 bases, with 13 bases lying between them. The CDR3 has 14 residues. The CDR3 DNA sequence: TGTGCCAGCAGTCCACGGGACGCCGAAGAGACCCAGTACTTC. This gives the protein CASSPRDAEETQYF.

This clonotype was detected ten times or more. This rearrangement joins TRBV28 to TRBJ2-7, with a weak D call TRBD2 (6 bases). The CDR3 covers 14 residues. Germline CDR1 MDHEN, CDR2 SYDVKM. The germline V and J ends were trimmed by 6 bases and 4 bases, with 16 bases remaining between them. The CDR3 region is CASSRGWGEYEQYF. CDR3 in DNA: TGTGCCAGCAGCCGCGGGTGGGGGGAGTACGAGCAGTACTTC.

This clonotype was seen at least ten times. The genes are TRBV5-1 and TRBJ1-1; possibly TRBD1 for D (5 bases). Trimming shortened V by 5 bases and J by 2 bases, and 16 bases separated the two germline ends. This CDR3 is 15 amino acids long. The germline CDR1 and CDR2 sequences are SGHRS and YFSETQ. CDR3 sequence: CASRGGGGENTEAFF. The CDR3 DNA is TGCGCCAGCAGGGGCGGGGGTGGGGAAAACACTGAAGCTTTCTTT. Together with reference TRBV5-1 and TRBJ1-1, the CDR3 gives the full variable domain: KAGVTQTPRYLIKTRGQQVTLSCSPISGHRSVSWYQQTPGQGLQFLFEYFSETQRNKGNFPGRFSGRQFSNSRSEMNVSTLELGDSALYLCASRGGGGENTEAFFGQGTRLTVV.

There are many counts of this clonotype. The chain carries TRBV28 and TRBJ1-6, with D possibly matching TRBD1 (5 bases). This CDR3 is built from 15 residues. Germline V gene lookup returns CDR1 MDHEN and CDR2 SYDVKM. V lost 7 bases to trimming and J lost 11 bases, with 21 bases between them. Here the CDR3 DNA reads TGTGCCAGCACCCCGGGACGGGGACGTGGGGCACCCCTCCACTTT. Its translation is CASTPGRGRGAPLHF.

This clonotype has just a few counts. J is TRBJ2-7 and V is TRBV3-1; no clear D. Trimming pared 1 base from V and 3 bases from J, leaving 10 bases between. The CDR3 length is 14 residues. Germline CDR1 LGHDT, CDR2 YNNKEL (reference sequence). The DNA of the CDR3 is TGTGCCAGCAGCCAAGCCAGCAGACGCTACGAGCAGTACTTC. It codes for CASSQASRRYEQYF.

This clonotype came up a few times. The chain recombines TRBV5-4 with TRBJ2-3; a weak D match, TRBD1 (6 bases). CDR1 and CDR2 from the germline V gene are SGHNT and YYREEE (reference sequence). The CDR3 contains 14 residues. Trimming cost V 4 bases and J 4 bases, with 13 bases left between them. The CDR3 DNA follows: TGTGCCAGCAGCAAGTTACAGGGAGCAGATACGCAGTATTTT. Translating it yields CASSKLQGADTQYF.

This clonotype was counted ten times or more. The chain has TRBV2 and TRBJ1-1, with D maybe TRBD1 (5 bases). From germline, CDR1 is SNHLY and CDR2 FYNNEI. V was pared by 2 bases and J by 5 bases, with 9 bases between. The CDR3 extends over 13 amino acids. The CDR3 nucleotides read TGTGCCAGCAGTGAATGGGGGAGGACTGAAGCTTTCTTT. It codes for CASSEWGRTEAFF.

The rearrangement joins TRBV9 to TRBJ2-6; TRBD2 matches at 11 bases. CDR1 SGDLS and CDR2 YYNGEE come from the germline V gene. The CDR3 length is 18 residues. J was trimmed by 0 bases and V by 4 bases; bases with no gene match: 6. The CDR3 region has the DNA TGTGCCAGCAGCTTAGGTAGCGGGGGGGCCTCTGGGGCCAACGTCCTGACTTTC. Translated, it gives CASSLGSGGASGANVLTF. Full variable domain (remainder filled in from reference TRBV9 and TRBJ2-6): DSGVTQTPKHLITATGQRVTLRCSPRSGDLSVYWYQQSLDQGLQFLIQYYNGEERAKGNILERFSAQQFPDLHSELNLSSLELGDSALYFCASSLGSGGASGANVLTFGAGSRLTVL.

This clonotype appeared many times. This chain links TRBV3-1 with TRBJ2-7; TRBD2 matches 13 bases. This CDR3 region has 15 residues. Germline CDR1 and CDR2: LGHDT and YNNKEL (reference sequence). V lost 4 bases, J lost 7 bases, and 7 bases stayed unmatched. The CDR3 is CASSPGLAGTGEQYF. The CDR3 bases are TGTGCCAGCAGCCCGGGACTAGCGGGGACGGGTGAGCAGTACTTC.

This clonotype appeared many times. CDR3 bases: TGTGCCAGCAGTGATAGCGATAGCCCCCAGCATTTT. Translating it yields CASSDSDSPQHF. The chain combines TRBV2 with TRBJ1-5; no firm D call. The CDR3 sequence is 12 residues long. The germline CDR1 and CDR2 sequences are SNHLY and FYNNEI. Trimming pared 3 bases from V and 10 bases from J, leaving 10 bases between.

This clonotype showed up many times. The J gene is TRBJ1-2, the V gene TRBV2; no clear D gene. CDR1 is SNHLY, CDR2 FYNNEI, per germline. Between the trimmed V and J ends, which lost 4 bases and 4 bases, there was a span of 1 base. CDR3 length equals 10 residues. CDR3 sequence: CASSVYGYTF. Written as DNA, the CDR3 is TGTGCCAGCAGTGTCTATGGCTACACCTTC. Full variable domain (missing parts from reference TRBV2 and TRBJ1-2): EPEVTQTPSHQVTQMGQEVILRCVPISNHLYFYWYRQILGQKVEFLVSFYNNEISEKSEIFDDQFSVERPDGSNFTLKIRSTKLEDSAMYFCASSVYGYTFGSGTRLTVV.

This clonotype showed up many times. The V and J genes are TRBV6-5 and TRBJ1-1; a weak D match, TRBD1 (6 bases). Germline V gene sequence: CDR1 MNHEY, CDR2 SVGAGI. Trimming took off 2 bases at V and 0 bases at J, with 13 bases between the two ends. This CDR3 has 16 amino acids. The CDR3 loop reads CASSYPKAGVNTEAFF. In DNA form, the CDR3 reads TGTGCCAGCAGTTACCCGAAAGCAGGGGTGAACACTGAAGCTTTCTTT.